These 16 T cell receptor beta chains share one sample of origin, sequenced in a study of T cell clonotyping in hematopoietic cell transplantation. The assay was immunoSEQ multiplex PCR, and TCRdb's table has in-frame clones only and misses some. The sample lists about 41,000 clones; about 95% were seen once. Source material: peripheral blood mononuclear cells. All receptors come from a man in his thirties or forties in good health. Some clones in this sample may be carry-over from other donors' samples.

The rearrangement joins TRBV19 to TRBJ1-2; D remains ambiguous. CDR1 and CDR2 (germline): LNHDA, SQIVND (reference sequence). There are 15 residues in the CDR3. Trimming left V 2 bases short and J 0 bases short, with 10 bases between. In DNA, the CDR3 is TGTGCCAGTAGTATAAAGACGGGAGCTAACTATGGCTACACCTTC. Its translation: CASSIKTGANYGYTF. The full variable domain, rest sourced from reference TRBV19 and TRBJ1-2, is DGGITQSPKYLFRKEGQNVTLSCEQNLNHDAMYWYRQDPGQGLRLIYYSQIVNDFQKGDIAEGYSVSREKKESFPLTVTSAQKNPTAFYLCASSIKTGANYGYTFGSGTRLTVV.

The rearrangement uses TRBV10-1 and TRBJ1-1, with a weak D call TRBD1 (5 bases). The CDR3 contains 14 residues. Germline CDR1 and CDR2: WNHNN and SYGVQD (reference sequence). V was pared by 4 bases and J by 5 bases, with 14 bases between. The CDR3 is CASSAAGGRTEAFF. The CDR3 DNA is TGCGCCAGCAGTGCGGCTGGGGGTCGAACTGAAGCTTTCTTT.

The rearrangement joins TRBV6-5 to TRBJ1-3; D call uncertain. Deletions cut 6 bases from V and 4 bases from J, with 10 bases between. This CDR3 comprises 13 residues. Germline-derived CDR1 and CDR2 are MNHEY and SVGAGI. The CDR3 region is CASRLGRGNTIYF. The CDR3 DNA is TGTGCCAGCAGACTTGGACGGGGAAACACCATATATTTT.

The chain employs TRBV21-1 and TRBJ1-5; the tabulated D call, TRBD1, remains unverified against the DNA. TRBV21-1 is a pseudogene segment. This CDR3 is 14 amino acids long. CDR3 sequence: CASSKAGRGQPQHF. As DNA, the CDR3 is TGTGCCAGCAGCAAAGCGGGGCGCGGTCAGCCCCAGCATTTT.

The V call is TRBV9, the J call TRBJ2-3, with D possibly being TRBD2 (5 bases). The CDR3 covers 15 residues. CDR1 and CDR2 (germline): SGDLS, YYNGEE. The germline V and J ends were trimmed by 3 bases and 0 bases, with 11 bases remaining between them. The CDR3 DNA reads TGTGCCAGCAGCGCCCAGACTACTAGCACAGATACGCAGTATTTT. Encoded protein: CASSAQTTSTDTQYF.

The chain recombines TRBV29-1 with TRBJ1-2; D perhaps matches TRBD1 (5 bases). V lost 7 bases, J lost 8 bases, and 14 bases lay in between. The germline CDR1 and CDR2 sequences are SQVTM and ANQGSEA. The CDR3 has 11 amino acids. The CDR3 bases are TGCAGCGGACACGAAGGGGACGGCTACACCTTC. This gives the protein CSGHEGDGYTF.

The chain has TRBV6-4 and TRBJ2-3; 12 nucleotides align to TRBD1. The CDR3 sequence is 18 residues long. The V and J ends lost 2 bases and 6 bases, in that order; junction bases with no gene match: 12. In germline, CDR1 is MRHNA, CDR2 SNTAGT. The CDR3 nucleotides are TGTGCCAGCAGTGACGCCTCCAAACCGGGACAGGGGGCCGATACGCAGTATTTT. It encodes CASSDASKPGQGADTQYF.

CDR3 sequence reads: CASSEAQGASGEQYF. The CDR3 DNA follows: TGTGCCAGCAGTGAAGCACAGGGGGCTTCGGGAGAGCAGTACTTC. The chain joins TRBV6-1 to TRBJ2-7; 9 bases fit TRBD1. V lost 0 bases and J lost 7; bases outside the gene matches: 7. The CDR3 has 15 amino acids. Germline loops: CDR1 MNHNS, CDR2 SASEGT.

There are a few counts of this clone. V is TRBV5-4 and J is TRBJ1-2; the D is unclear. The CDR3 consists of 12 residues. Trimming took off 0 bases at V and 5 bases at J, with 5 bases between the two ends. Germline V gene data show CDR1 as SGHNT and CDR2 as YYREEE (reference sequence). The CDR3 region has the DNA TGTGCCAGCAGCTTGGTCTCGTATGGCTACACCTTC. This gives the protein CASSLVSYGYTF.

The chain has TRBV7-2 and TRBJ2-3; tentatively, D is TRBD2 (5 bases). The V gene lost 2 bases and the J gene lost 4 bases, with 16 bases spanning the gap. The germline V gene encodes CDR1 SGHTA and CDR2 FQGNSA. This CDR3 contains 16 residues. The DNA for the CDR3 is TGTGCCAGCAGCTTATGGACTCCATTTCACGCAGATACGCAGTATTTT. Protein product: CASSLWTPFHADTQYF.

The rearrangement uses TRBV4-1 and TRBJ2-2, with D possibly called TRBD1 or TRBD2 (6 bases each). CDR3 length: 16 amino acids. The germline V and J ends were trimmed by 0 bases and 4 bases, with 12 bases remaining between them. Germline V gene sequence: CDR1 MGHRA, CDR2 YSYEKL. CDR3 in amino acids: CASSQDPGAITGELFF. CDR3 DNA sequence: TGCGCCAGCAGCCAAGATCCGGGGGCGATCACCGGGGAGCTGTTTTTT.

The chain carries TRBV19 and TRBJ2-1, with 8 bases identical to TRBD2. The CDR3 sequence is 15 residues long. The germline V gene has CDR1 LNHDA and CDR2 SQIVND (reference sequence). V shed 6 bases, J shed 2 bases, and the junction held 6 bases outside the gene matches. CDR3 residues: CASSISGAPYNEQFF. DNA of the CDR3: TGTGCCAGTAGCATTAGCGGGGCCCCCTACAATGAGCAGTTCTTC.

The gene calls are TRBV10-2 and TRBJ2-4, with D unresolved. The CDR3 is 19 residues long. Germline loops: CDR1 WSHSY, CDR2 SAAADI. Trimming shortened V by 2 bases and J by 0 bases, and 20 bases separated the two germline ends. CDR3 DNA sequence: TGCGCCAGCAGTGAGGGCAGCTTGGCCGAGACTCTAGCCAAAAACATTCAGTACTTC. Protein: CASSEGSLAETLAKNIQYF.

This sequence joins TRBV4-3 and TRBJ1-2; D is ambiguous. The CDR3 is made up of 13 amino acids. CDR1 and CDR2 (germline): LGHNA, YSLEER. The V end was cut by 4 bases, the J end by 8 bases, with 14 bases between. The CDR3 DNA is TGCGCCAGCAGCCTTAGACGGGCGAGGGGCTACACCTTC. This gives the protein CASSLRRARGYTF.

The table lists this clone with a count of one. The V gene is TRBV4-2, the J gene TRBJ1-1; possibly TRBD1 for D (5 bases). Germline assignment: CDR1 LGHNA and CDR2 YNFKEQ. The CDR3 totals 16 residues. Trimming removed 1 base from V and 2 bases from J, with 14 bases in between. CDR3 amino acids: CASSQAEGAENTEAFF. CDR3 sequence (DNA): TGTGCCAGCAGCCAAGCCGAAGGGGCCGAAAACACTGAAGCTTTCTTT.

CDR3 DNA sequence: TGTGCCAGCAGCTTGGCCGGAACAGGGGGGGAGCTGTTTTTT. Amino acid sequence: CASSLAGTGGELFF. The genes are TRBV5-4 and TRBJ2-2, with a weak D call TRBD1 (6 bases). The CDR3 is made up of 14 amino acids. The germline CDR1 and CDR2 sequences are SGHNT and YYREEE (reference sequence). Between the trimmed V and J ends, which lost 0 bases and 8 bases, there was a span of 11 bases.